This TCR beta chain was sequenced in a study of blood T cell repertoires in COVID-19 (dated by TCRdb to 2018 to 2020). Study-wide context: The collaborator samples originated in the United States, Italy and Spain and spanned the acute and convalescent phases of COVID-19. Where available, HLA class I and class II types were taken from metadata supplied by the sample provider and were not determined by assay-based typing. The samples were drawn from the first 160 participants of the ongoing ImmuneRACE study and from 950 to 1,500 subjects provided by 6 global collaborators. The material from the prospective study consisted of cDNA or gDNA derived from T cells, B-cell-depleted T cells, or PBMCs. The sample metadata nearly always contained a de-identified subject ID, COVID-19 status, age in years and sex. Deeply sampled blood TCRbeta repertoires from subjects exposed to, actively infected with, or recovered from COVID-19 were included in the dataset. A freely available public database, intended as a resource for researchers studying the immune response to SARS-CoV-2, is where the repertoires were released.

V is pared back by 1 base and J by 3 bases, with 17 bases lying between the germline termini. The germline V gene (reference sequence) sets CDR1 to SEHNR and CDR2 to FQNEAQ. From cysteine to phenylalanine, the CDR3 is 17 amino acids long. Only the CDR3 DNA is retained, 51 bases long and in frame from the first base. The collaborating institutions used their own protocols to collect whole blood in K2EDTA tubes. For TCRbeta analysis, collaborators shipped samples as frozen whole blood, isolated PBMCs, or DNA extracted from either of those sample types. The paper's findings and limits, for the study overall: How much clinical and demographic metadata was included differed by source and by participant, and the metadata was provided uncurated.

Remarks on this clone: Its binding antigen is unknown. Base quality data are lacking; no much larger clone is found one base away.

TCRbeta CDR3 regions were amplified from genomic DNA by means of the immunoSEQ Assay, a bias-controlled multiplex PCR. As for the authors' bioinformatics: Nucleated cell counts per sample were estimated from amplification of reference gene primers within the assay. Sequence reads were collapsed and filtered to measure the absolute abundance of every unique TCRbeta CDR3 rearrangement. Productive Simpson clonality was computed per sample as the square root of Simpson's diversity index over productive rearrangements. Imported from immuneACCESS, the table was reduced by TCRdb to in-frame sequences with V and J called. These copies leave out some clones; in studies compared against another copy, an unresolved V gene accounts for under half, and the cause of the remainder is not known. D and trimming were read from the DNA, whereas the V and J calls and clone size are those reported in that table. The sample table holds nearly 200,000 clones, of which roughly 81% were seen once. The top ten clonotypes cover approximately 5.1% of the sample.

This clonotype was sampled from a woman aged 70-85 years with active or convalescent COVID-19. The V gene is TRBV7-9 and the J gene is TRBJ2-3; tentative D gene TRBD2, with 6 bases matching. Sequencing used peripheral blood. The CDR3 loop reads CASSLERVPVRTDTQYF. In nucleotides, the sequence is TGTGCCAGCAGCTTAGAGCGGGTCCCCGTCCGAACAGATACGCAGTATTTT.